The rows below give T cell receptor beta chains drawn from one sample of a study of cytomegalovirus exposure and HLA in healthy donors. Method: immunoSEQ multiplex PCR; TCRdb's copy keeps in-frame clones and lacks some. The data contain 75,000 to 100,000 clones, around 69% of them singletons. Specimen: PBMCs. These receptors were obtained from a woman aged 55-69 years in good health and CMV-seropositive. Both conserved end residues are part of each CDR3.

V gene,J gene,CDR3 protein
TRBV5-1,TRBJ2-4,CAVSTWGFKNIQYF
TRBV6-1,TRBJ1-1,CASSEDRGDTEAFF
TRBV10-1,TRBJ2-5,CASSDGETQYF
TRBV9,TRBJ2-7,CASSVALLDEQYF
TRBV19,TRBJ2-1,CASRLARGNEQFF
TRBV6-6,TRBJ2-7,CASSPAGVAYEQYF
TRBV11-2,TRBJ1-1,CASSLGQGGIPEAFF
TRBV11-3,TRBJ2-3,CASSPGLAGTDTQYF
TRBV7-8,TRBJ2-1,CASSLMTGGAGNEQFF
TRBV6-5,TRBJ1-1,CASSYSGQRGEAFF
TRBV19,TRBJ1-1,CASSRNDRENTEAFF
TRBV5-1,TRBJ2-1,CASSPRGSGKSSSYNEQFF
TRBV21-1,TRBJ2-7,CASSYPGIAGSYEQYF
TRBV6-1,TRBJ2-7,CASGTQGAYEQYF
TRBV7-9,TRBJ1-1,CTQAEGGRTEAFF
TRBV28,TRBJ2-7,CASFPGTSVAYEQYF
TRBV28,TRBJ2-7,CASSLLYSTLTYEQYF
TRBV2,TRBJ1-4,CASKRTNEKLFF
TRBV5-1,TRBJ1-2,CASSGQGVYYGYTF
TRBV10-3,TRBJ1-1,CAISARDTEAFF
TRBV29-1,TRBJ2-7,CSARPGTGPYEQYF
TRBV14,TRBJ1-1,CASSQRTGRTEAFF
TRBV19,TRBJ1-5,CASSSSAGTGFQPQHF
TRBV10-3,TRBJ2-1,CAITSPGGGLVPEQFF
TRBV30,TRBJ2-7,CAWSSQGCPPDEQYF
TRBV10-3,TRBJ2-7,CAIKLSGSDEQYF
TRBV18,TRBJ1-1,CASSPKAVGGGNTEAFF
TRBV23-1,TRBJ1-2,CASSLPTGLNYGYTF
TRBV6-5,TRBJ2-7,CASSPGLASEQYF
TRBV18,TRBJ1-1,CASSQQVNTEAFF
TRBV2,TRBJ1-3,CASRGSVANTIYF
TRBV19,TRBJ2-1,CASISTKGGYYNEQFF
TRBV19,TRBJ2-1,CASSPSGLPRANEQFF
TRBV2,TRBJ2-5,CASIWDLGETQYF
TRBV9,TRBJ2-3,CASSPSTQGRGQYF
TRBV2,TRBJ1-3,CASSEGRNSGNTIYF
TRBV19,TRBJ1-1,CASSILRWTGLNTEAFF
TRBV9,TRBJ2-1,CASSFSRDRVYNEQFF
TRBV5-1,TRBJ2-1,CASSLGPGWLYNEQFF
TRBV5-1,TRBJ2-1,CASKVDRGHYNEQFF
TRBV7-6,TRBJ2-7,CASSMGHLSHYEQYF
TRBV5-8,TRBJ2-7,CATSRRSGYEQYF
TRBV9,TRBJ2-5,CASSAGLAGVEETQYF
TRBV5-8,TRBJ2-2,CASSLRGFSTGELFF
TRBV27,TRBJ1-2,CASSLDRAANYGYTF
TRBV30,TRBJ1-2,CASLEYDRAGYGYTF
TRBV6-5,TRBJ2-1,CASSGTLNEQFF
TRBV19,TRBJ2-1,CASSIGWAGDDQFF
TRBV19,TRBJ2-7,CASSIRADEQYF
TRBV6-1,TRBJ2-5,CASSVLAVRETQYF
TRBV5-1,TRBJ2-1,CASSSGTREGNEQFF
TRBV2,TRBJ1-6,CARRSQGPNSPLHF
TRBV7-9,TRBJ2-1,CASSFISSSGSRYEQFF
TRBV5-1,TRBJ2-3,CASSLAGGYTDTQYF
TRBV28,TRBJ2-7,CASSSTPLYEQYF